The rows below give T cell receptor beta chains drawn from one sample of a study of shared clonotypes between healthy human individuals. Assay used: immunoSEQ multiplex PCR; TCRdb lists only in-frame clones, some missing. Found here are about 1 million clones, roughly 80% of them singletons; the top ten hold approximately 1.5%. Sequenced: memory CD4+ T cells sorted from blood. The receptors stem from a man between 18 and 35 years old in good health. Both conserved end residues are part of each CDR3. Fields, in order: CDR3 DNA, CDR3 protein, V gene, D gene, clone size, J gene. The D gene is left open where the match is weak. Size is omitted from some rows. Given values are once, few, many or a class for expanded clones.

TGTGCCTGGTCGACAGGGGCTTCCTACGAGCAGTACTTC	CAWSTGASYEQYF	TRBV30	TRBD1	.	TRBJ2-7
TGTGTCAGCAGCGCTAGTGCTGAGCAGTTCTTC	CVSSASAEQFF	TRBV7-2	.	.	TRBJ2-1
TGTGCCAGCAGCTTGAGGCGGGAGTTCAATGAGCAGTTCTTC	CASSLRREFNEQFF	TRBV7-6	TRBD2	.	TRBJ2-1
TGTGCCAGCAGCGCATCGGGACTCAACACAGATACGCAGTATTTT	CASSASGLNTDTQYF	TRBV7-3	.	.	TRBJ2-3
TGTGCCAGCTCACCACCGACGGGCGAGCAGTACTTC	CASSPPTGEQYF	TRBV18	.	.	TRBJ2-7
TGTGCCAGCAGCCCCGGACAGGGGGTTCAAGAGACCCAGTACTTC	CASSPGQGVQETQYF	TRBV7-9	TRBD1	.	TRBJ2-5
TGTGCCAGTAGTACCCAAGGCAGGGCCGGCGGGGAGCTGTTTTTT	CASSTQGRAGGELFF	TRBV19	.	.	TRBJ2-2
TGCGCCAGCAGCTCGGACGGGACTAGCACAGATACGCAGTATTTT	CASSSDGTSTDTQYF	TRBV5-1	.	.	TRBJ2-3
TGTGCCAGCAGTTTGGGGGGGAGCACACAAGAGACCCAGTACTTC	CASSLGGSTQETQYF	TRBV28	TRBD2	.	TRBJ2-5
TGCAGCGTTGAAGGGCAGGCGACTGAAGCTTTCTTT	CSVEGQATEAFF	TRBV29-1	.	many	TRBJ1-1
TGTGCCAGCAGTTGGAGGGGGCTGAACACCGGGGAGCTGTTTTTT	CASSWRGLNTGELFF	TRBV28	.	.	TRBJ2-2
TGTGCCAGCTCACTGGCCGATCAGCCCCAGCATTTT	CASSLADQPQHF	TRBV18	.	few	TRBJ1-5
TGTGCCAGCAGTTTAGCCGGGGAAGTGGGCTACACCTTC	CASSLAGEVGYTF	TRBV28	.	.	TRBJ1-2
TGTGCCAGCAGGCCACAGGGTCCCGGGGAGCTGTTTTTT	CASRPQGPGELFF	TRBV27	.	.	TRBJ2-2
TGTGCCAGCAGCGTAGGGTTGGAGGGAGCCGCCTACAATGAGCAGTTCTTC	CASSVGLEGAAYNEQFF	TRBV9	.	.	TRBJ2-1
TGTGCCACCAGCAGAGAGTCCCCGAGCAGGCCCGGAAACACCATATATTTT	CATSRESPSRPGNTIYF	TRBV15	.	.	TRBJ1-3